This T cell receptor beta chain stems from a study of CD8 T cells in ankylosing spondylitis. General observations from the study: Clones linked with disease were CD8+ and fairly uncommon in the peripheral blood. Disease-linked clones were reportedly significantly enriched in matched ankylosing spondylitis synovial fluid. A TCR beta motif made of several highly homologous variants seemed typical of ankylosing spondylitis blood.

The CDR3 sequence is 13 residues long. CDR1 and CDR2 (germline): MNHNY, SVGAGI (reference sequence). V lost 0 bases to trimming and J lost 6 bases, with 8 bases between them. This clonotype was counted at least ten times. What it binds is unknown. Quantitative 5'-RACE with molecular barcodes produced the TCR beta libraries. TCRdb reprocessed the 5' RACE reads via MiXCR and lists one record per CDR3 protein. The data show under 200,000 distinct CDR3 sequences, approximately 10% seen once. This TCR derives from a male donor with ankylosing spondylitis or in good health (not recorded which). V usage is TRBV6-6 and J usage is TRBJ1-1, with D maybe TRBD1 (5 bases). Sequencing used blood, either unsorted or a sorted T cell fraction (not recorded which). The chain's CDR3 is CASSYSGAAEAFF. The CDR3 DNA sequence: TGTGCCAGCAGTTACTCAGGGGCGGCTGAAGCTTTCTTT.